This TCR beta chain originates from a study of shared clonotypes between healthy human individuals (TCRdb year 2020). For context, the study as a whole: The cohort comprised two women and three men aged 18 to 49 years. To increase sequencing depth and limit assay-specific biases, different laboratories used diverse techniques to prepare libraries and sequence TCR repertoires. Per donor, three plates each were used for CD4 naive and CD4 memory, two for CD8 naive, and one for CD8 memory. Each donor's leukapheresis produced roughly between about 0.9 and 9.5 billion PBMCs. The study deeply sequenced blood TCR repertoires of about five healthy adults to estimate repertoire size and the extent of clonotype sharing between individuals. Study-wide conclusions, independent of this receptor: Compared with non-shared clonotypes, the clonotypes found in all four sorted-subset donors had higher generation probabilities. Incomplete sequencing was indicated by rarefaction of sorted-subset datasets, despite the large sequencing depth. Pairwise subsampling indicated that sequencing depth was expected to affect the degree of clonotype sharing among donors. Around 5.4% of naive CD4, around 4% of naive CD8, roughly 2.4% of memory CD4, and about 0.4% of memory CD8 clonotypes were shared across a few donors. Sampling was restricted to blood, and TCR repertoires in tissues likely differ from the TCR repertoires found in blood. Because the study included only a small number of donors, the genetic and exposure-history diversity represented was limited. Larger estimated clonotype richness was generally found for naive subsets than for memory subsets.

The germline ends are 13 bases apart after V is trimmed by 2 bases and J by 0 bases. Per the germline V gene, SGDLS is the CDR1 and YYNGEE is the CDR2. The CDR3 goes from the cysteine to the phenylalanine over 16 residues. Only the CDR3 region is kept as DNA, spanning 48 bases read in frame from base 1. Healthy HIV-negative adults with no recently reported acute infections or vaccinations were included as donors. Every donor was a Caucasian adult living in Nashville, Tennessee, USA. CD4+ T cells were enriched by magnetic negative selection; naive cells were then positively selected on CD45RA, and the negative fraction formed the memory subset. Blood was collected by leukapheresis, and PBMCs were isolated by Ficoll-Histopaque density gradient centrifugation and then cryopreserved in liquid nitrogen vapor phase. Analytical flow cytometry was used to check the purity and quantity of each magnetically sorted T cell population. Each sorted fraction had its genomic DNA isolated and then quantified by UV absorbance on a Nanodrop 2000c.

Details on this clone: No cognate antigen has been identified for it. Per-base qualities were not stored, and no clone one base away is much larger.

TCR CDR3 regions were amplified from genomic DNA by multiplex PCR using the deep immunoSEQ assay. For each cell subset, the extracted genomic DNA was distributed evenly across all wells of several immunoSEQ 96-well plates, and each plate served as one replicate. For sorted subsets, each replicate PCR was loaded with about 0.2 ug genomic DNA, equivalent to 32,000 or so T cell genomes. The purified libraries were quantified using a Qubit 3.0 fluorometer, sized with a Bioanalyzer 2100, and then quantified again using the KAPA Library Quantification kit. Every immunoSEQ 96-well plate was sequenced on a dedicated single-read 150-cycle Illumina NextSeq 550 flow cell. Processing in the source paper ran as follows. Because the immunoSEQ output held only junctional sequences and lacked quality scores, the filtering could not match the filtering applied to full-length reads. Sequences were annotated with PyIR, a Python wrapper for IgBLAST v1.9, using IMGT germline references to assign V/J genes and CDR3. Any read was removed if the V/J assignment was weak (E-value above 1e-6), the CDR3 was missing, or the read contained stop codons, out-of-frame junctions, or ambiguous translated residues. V3J clonotypes were defined as sequences sharing the same inferred V gene, J gene, and CDR3 amino acid sequence. Percentage overlap between repertoires was computed as shared unique clonotypes divided by the size of the smaller repertoire. RTK rarefaction, the Chao1 estimator, and Recon v2.1 estimates of unobserved clonotypes were used to assess repertoire richness. Generation probabilities were computed with OLGA for all TCRbeta clonotypes obtained by the gDNA method from several donors. The source is immuneACCESS, and TCRdb retained only in-frame sequences with V and J called. Part of the clones is not carried over; for the studies checked, unresolved V genes explain less than half of this, and the remainder is unexplained. V and J calls plus clone size are reproduced from that table; the DNA served to infer D and trimming. The sample includes roughly 1.4 million clones, with 97% to 99% observed a single time. Around 0.38% of the sample is held by the ten biggest clonotypes.

This chain is built from TRBV9 and TRBJ2-3; no D gene can be assigned with confidence. This clonotype was obtained from a man aged 25 to 45 in good health. The sequenced sample was naive CD4+ T cells sorted from blood. The sample's cell subset or site label, in plain terms: CD45RA+ positively selected. The CDR3 corresponds to CASSVQDRYSTDTQYF. The base sequence is TGTGCCAGCAGCGTGCAGGACCGTTATAGCACAGATACGCAGTATTTT.